These T cell receptor beta chains were read from a single sample in a study of blood T cells in healthy people across ages. In TCRdb, the 5' RACE reads were re-called with MiXCR into one record per CDR3 protein. The data contain nearly 800,000 distinct CDR3 sequences, 25% of them singletons. These records were also assigned to another study, of T cells of mothers and their children.

The sequencing input was blood. The receptors originated from a boy aged 10-17 years in good health. The CDR3 runs from the conserved cysteine through the conserved F or W. A D gene is named only where the DNA matches it firmly. Clone size is stated in some rows and not others, as once, few, many or a class when expanded.

D: -; V: TRBV12-3/TRBV12-4; J: TRBJ2-4; size: once; CDR3: CASSLMGSGNIQYF; DNA: TGTGCCAGCAGTTTGATGGGGTCGGGAAACATTCAGTACTTC
D: TRBD2; V: TRBV6-1; J: TRBJ2-4; size: -; CDR3: CASSITGTSGRIAKNIQYF; DNA: TGTGCCAGCAGTATAACCGGGACTAGCGGGAGGATAGCCAAAAACATTCAGTACTTC
D: -; V: TRBV20-1; J: TRBJ2-1; size: -; CDR3: CSAKRGTYNEQFF; DNA: TGCAGTGCAAAGAGGGGGACGTACAATGAGCAGTTCTTC
D: TRBD2; V: TRBV29-1; J: TRBJ2-1; size: -; CDR3: CSVEVLAGVDEQFF; DNA: TGCAGCGTTGAAGTCCTAGCGGGAGTCGATGAGCAGTTCTTC
D: TRBD2; V: TRBV3-1; J: TRBJ2-1; size: few; CDR3: CASTRLAGNNEQFF; DNA: TGTGCCAGCACCCGACTAGCGGGGAACAATGAGCAGTTCTTC
D: -; V: TRBV24-1; J: TRBJ2-5; size: few; CDR3: CATRAHVEETQYF; DNA: TGTGCCACCAGGGCCCATGTGGAAGAGACCCAGTACTTC
D: -; V: TRBV18; J: TRBJ2-5; size: few; CDR3: CASSPDSSQETQYF; DNA: TGTGCCAGCTCACCAGACAGTTCACAAGAGACCCAGTACTTC
D: -; V: TRBV5-1; J: TRBJ2-7; size: few; CDR3: CASSLEGRSYEQYF; DNA: TGCGCCAGCAGCTTGGAAGGCAGGTCCTACGAGCAGTACTTC
D: TRBD2; V: TRBV19; J: TRBJ2-1; size: few; CDR3: CASSIDRAGGYNEQFF; DNA: TGTGCCAGTAGTATAGATCGAGCGGGAGGGTACAATGAGCAGTTCTTC
D: TRBD1; V: TRBV5-1; J: TRBJ1-4; size: few; CDR3: CASSLEGGYMEKLFF; DNA: TGCGCCAGCAGCTTGGAAGGGGGCTATATGGAAAAACTGTTTTTT
D: -; V: TRBV12-3/TRBV12-4; J: TRBJ1-4; size: once; CDR3: CASSSLGRDYEKLFF; DNA: TGTGCCAGCAGCTCCCTGGGCAGGGACTATGAAAAACTGTTTTTT
D: TRBD2; V: TRBV29-1; J: TRBJ2-5; size: few; CDR3: CSVYSGGRQETQYF; DNA: TGCAGCGTCTATAGCGGGGGGAGACAAGAGACCCAGTACTTC